These 25 T cell receptor beta chains share one sample of origin, sequenced in a study of shared clonotypes between healthy human individuals. CD45RO negativity and positive selection for CCR7 defined naive CD8 cells, a population that excluded terminally differentiated effector memory CD45RA+ cells. Sequenced by immunoSEQ multiplex PCR; TCRdb stores in-frame clones only, minus some. The sample contains fewer than 1 million clones, approximately 96% of which appear only once. The specimen was naive CD8+ T cells sorted from blood. These receptors all stem from a man aged 25 to 40 in good health.

The chain combines TRBV30 with TRBJ2-5; D unclear. V lost 5 bases to trimming and J lost 2 bases, with 9 bases between them. CDR1 and CDR2 (germline): GTSNPN, SVGIG (reference sequence). CDR3 length: 12 residues. CDR3 protein: CAWGLGQETQYF. The CDR3 DNA reads TGTGCCTGGGGGTTAGGGCAAGAGACCCAGTACTTC.

The chain carries TRBV7-6 and TRBJ2-2; 9 bases fit TRBD1. Trimming took 5 bases from V and 4 from J; bases not matched to a gene: 17. Germline V gives CDR1 SGHVS, CDR2 FNYEAQ. The CDR3 consists of 19 residues. The CDR3 here is CASSHLARDRVFGTGELFF. The CDR3 nucleotides read TGTGCCAGCAGCCACCTCGCCCGGGACAGGGTCTTTGGCACCGGGGAGCTGTTTTTT.

CDR3 residues: CASSGGLFPSYNEQFF. CDR3 sequence (DNA): TGTGCCAGCAGTGGGGGACTTTTTCCATCCTACAATGAGCAGTTCTTC. The chain links TRBV25-1 to TRBJ2-1; D is possibly TRBD2 (6 bases). This CDR3 has 16 amino acids. V lost 4 bases and J lost 1, with 14 bases in between. The germline V gene has CDR1 MGHDK and CDR2 SYGVNS. Full variable domain (rest looked up from reference TRBV25-1 and TRBJ2-1): EADIYQTPRYLVIGTGKKITLECSQTMGHDKMYWYQQDPGMELHLIHYSYGVNSTEKGDLSSESTVSRIRTEHFPLTLESARPSHTSQYLCASSGGLFPSYNEQFFGPGTRLTVL.

J is TRBJ2-1 and V is TRBV19; 10 bases are shared with TRBD1. CDR1 and CDR2 from the germline V gene are LNHDA and SQIVND (reference sequence). Unmatched junction bases numbered 4, after V lost 2 bases and J lost 6 bases. CDR3 length: 15 residues. The chain's CDR3 is CASSIWGQGINEQFF. CDR3 nucleotides: TGTGCCAGTAGTATATGGGGACAGGGGATCAATGAGCAGTTCTTC.

The chain combines TRBV5-1 with TRBJ2-7; D is possibly TRBD1 (6 bases). Trimming took 4 bases from V and 2 from J, leaving 13 bases between them. CDR3 size: 14 residues. Germline CDR1 and CDR2: SGHRS and YFSETQ. CDR3 sequence: CASSDRGTPYEQYF. DNA for the CDR3: TGCGCCAGCAGCGATAGGGGGACACCCTACGAGCAGTACTTC.

V is TRBV7-8 and J is TRBJ2-1; D gene unclear. Germline V gene sequence: CDR1 SGHVS, CDR2 FQNEAQ. The CDR3 length is 13 residues. The V end was cut by 5 bases, the J end by 6 bases, with 11 bases between. As DNA, the CDR3 is TGTGCCAGCAGCCCTAGAAGCCGCAATGAGCAGTTCTTC. Protein product: CASSPRSRNEQFF.

The chain has TRBV2 and TRBJ2-3; TRBD2 matches 11 bases. V shed 6 bases, J shed 3 bases, and the junction held 8 bases outside the gene matches. The CDR3 extends over 16 amino acids. CDR1 SNHLY and CDR2 FYNNEI come from the germline V gene. The CDR3 DNA is TGTGCCAGCAGCCTACTAGCGGGAGAGGCGACAGATACGCAGTATTTT. Translation: CASSLLAGEATDTQYF. Supplemented by reference TRBV2 and TRBJ2-3, the full variable domain reads EPEVTQTPSHQVTQMGQEVILRCVPISNHLYFYWYRQILGQKVEFLVSFYNNEISEKSEIFDDQFSVERPDGSNFTLKIRSTKLEDSAMYFCASSLLAGEATDTQYFGPGTRLTVL.

V is TRBV4-1 and J is TRBJ2-7, with TRBD2 matching over 16 bases. Germline CDR1 MGHRA, CDR2 YSYEKL. With V trimmed by 4 bases and J by 1 base, 7 bases remained unmatched. There are 18 residues in the CDR3. CDR3 DNA: TGCGCCAGCAGCCTCCAAGGGACTAGCGGGGGGGATTCCTACGAGCAGTACTTC. It encodes CASSLQGTSGGDSYEQYF.

The chain has TRBV5-1 and TRBJ1-1; perhaps TRBD1 as D (6 bases). The CDR3 loop spans 16 amino acids. Per germline, CDR1 SGHRS and CDR2 YFSETQ. The V gene lost 0 bases and the J gene lost 5 bases, with 17 bases spanning the gap. The CDR3 sequence: CASSLVFQGRGTEAFF. In DNA form, the CDR3 reads TGCGCCAGCAGCTTGGTGTTTCAGGGGCGGGGTACTGAAGCTTTCTTT.

CDR3 residues: CAIGTISNTDTQYF. CDR3 nucleotides: TGTGCCATCGGGACTATCTCCAACACAGATACGCAGTATTTT. V and J are TRBV10-3 and TRBJ2-3; 7 nucleotides agree with TRBD2. CDR1 and CDR2 from the germline V gene are ENHRY and SYGVKD. Trimming took 8 bases from V and 2 from J; bases not matched to a gene: 7. The CDR3 runs to 14 residues.

For this clone: A clone one base away is much larger, so this may be a read error. This CDR3 is also generated by other DNA sequences in the sample. This rearrangement joins TRBV5-4 to TRBJ2-7; D gene ambiguous. CDR1 is SGHNT and CDR2 is YYREEE in the germline V gene (reference sequence). The V end lost 0 bases, the J end lost 3 bases, and 4 bases lay between the germline ends. The CDR3 length is 12 residues. The CDR3 nucleotides read TGTGCCAGCAGCTTGGGCGGCTACGAGCAGTACTTC. It codes for CASSLGGYEQYF.

This sequence joins TRBV6-5 and TRBJ1-1, with a possible D match to TRBD1 (5 bases). V was pared by 1 base and J by 3 bases, with 15 bases between. The CDR3 totals 16 residues. Germline V CDR1 and CDR2: MNHEY, SVGAGI. The CDR3 here is CASSYYLGGLDTEAFF. The CDR3 coding sequence is TGTGCCAGCAGTTACTATCTGGGGGGTTTGGACACTGAAGCTTTCTTT.

The chain uses TRBV6-5 and TRBJ2-1; D uncertain. The germline CDR1 and CDR2 sequences are MNHEY and SVGAGI. The CDR3 loop spans 12 amino acids. Trimming stripped 6 bases from V and 5 bases from J, with 8 bases between. The CDR3 protein is CASSLFNNEQFF. CDR3 sequence (DNA): TGTGCCAGCAGCCTCTTTAACAATGAGCAGTTCTTC.

CDR3 nucleotide sequence: TGTGCCAGCAGCTCCCCTAGCAGGAACAATGAGCAGTTCTTC. Translating it yields CASSSPSRNNEQFF. This rearrangement joins TRBV7-9 to TRBJ2-1; TRBD2 might be the D (5 bases). Trimming stripped 4 bases from V and 5 bases from J, with 12 bases between. The CDR3 extends over 14 amino acids. Per germline, CDR1 SEHNR and CDR2 FQNEAQ (reference sequence).

This chain joins TRBV14 and TRBJ2-3; a weak D match, TRBD1 (5 bases). The CDR3 is 13 amino acids. Germline V gene sequence: CDR1 SGHDN, CDR2 FVKESK. V was cut by 8 bases and J by 3 bases, with 12 bases left in between. The CDR3 loop is CASQGISTDTQYF. The CDR3 DNA is TGTGCCAGCCAGGGAATTTCGACAGATACGCAGTATTTT. Full variable domain (missing parts from reference TRBV14 and TRBJ2-3): EAGVTQFPSHSVIEKGQTVTLRCDPISGHDNLYWYRRVMGKEIKFLLHFVKESKQDESGMPNNRFLAERTGGTYSTLKVQPAELEDSGVYFCASQGISTDTQYFGPGTRLTVL.

This chain connects TRBV15 to TRBJ2-7; possible D gene TRBD2, 5 bases. Trimming left V 0 bases short and J 3 bases short, with 18 bases between. CDR1 and CDR2 (germline): LNHNV, YYDKDF (reference sequence). CDR3 length: 17 amino acids. CDR3 DNA sequence: TGTGCCACCAGCAGAGATCGGGCGGACTCTCTGAACTACGAGCAGTACTTC. Protein sequence: CATSRDRADSLNYEQYF.

The rearrangement links TRBV19 to TRBJ2-6; 12 nucleotides line up with TRBD1. V gave up 6 bases and J gave up 2 bases; unmatched junction bases: 5. CDR1 is LNHDA and CDR2 is SQIVND in the germline V gene (reference sequence). There are 17 residues in the CDR3. The CDR3 reads CASSGDRGHAGANVLTF. The CDR3 region has the DNA TGTGCCAGTAGCGGGGACAGGGGGCATGCTGGGGCCAACGTCCTGACTTTC.

This clone was seen only once. The V gene is TRBV27, the J gene TRBJ2-1; a possible D gene is TRBD1 (5 bases). Germline V CDR1 and CDR2: MNHEY, SMNVEV (reference sequence). V was trimmed by 2 bases and J by 10 bases, leaving 12 bases between them. The CDR3 length is 13 residues. This CDR3 is CASSLVRQREQFF. DNA of the CDR3: TGTGCCAGCAGTTTAGTGAGACAGCGCGAGCAGTTCTTC.

In DNA form, the CDR3 reads TGTGCCTGGGAAGGGACAGTAAACTATGGCTACACCTTC. This codes for CAWEGTVNYGYTF. The chain couples TRBV30 to TRBJ1-2, with 7 bases lining up with TRBD1. Germline CDR1 and CDR2: GTSNPN and SVGIG (reference sequence). V shed 5 bases, J shed 2 bases, and the junction held 5 bases outside the gene matches. The CDR3 runs 13 residues.

The chain employs TRBV5-5 and TRBJ2-7; TRBD1 aligns across 7 bases. The CDR3 extends over 13 amino acids. With V trimmed by 3 bases and J by 6 bases, 6 bases remained unmatched. CDR1 is SGHKS, CDR2 YYEKEE, per germline (reference sequence). The CDR3 is CASSSETGLEQYF. CDR3 nucleotide sequence: TGTGCCAGCAGCTCAGAGACAGGGCTCGAGCAGTACTTC.

V usage is TRBV4-1 and J usage is TRBJ2-1; D is unresolved. The CDR3 totals 14 residues. V shed 1 base and J shed 3 bases, with 7 bases lying between them. Germline V gives CDR1 MGHRA, CDR2 YSYEKL. The CDR3 is CASSQVGLYNEQFF. CDR3 nucleotide sequence: TGCGCCAGCAGCCAAGTGGGTCTCTACAATGAGCAGTTCTTC.

V is TRBV27 and J is TRBJ2-7; tentatively, D is TRBD2 (6 bases). This CDR3 comprises 14 residues. V was pared by 6 bases and J by 4 bases, with 16 bases between. Germline V gene sequence: CDR1 MNHEY, CDR2 SMNVEV (reference sequence). The CDR3 DNA follows: TGTGCCAGCAGCCAAGGGCGGGACGGATACGAGCAGTACTTC. It translates to CASSQGRDGYEQYF.

This clone was observed once. The rearrangement uses TRBV28 and TRBJ1-4; maybe TRBD1 (5 bases). CDR1 is MDHEN, CDR2 SYDVKM, per germline. Trimming shortened V by 3 bases and J by 1 base, and 12 bases separated the two germline ends. The CDR3 has 16 residues. CDR3: CASSFRGARTNEKLFF. The CDR3 DNA sequence: TGTGCCAGCAGTTTCCGCGGGGCGCGAACTAATGAAAAACTGTTTTTT.

This clone was counted a single time. The chain links TRBV10-3 to TRBJ2-3; 9 bases align to TRBD2. Germline CDR1 ENHRY, CDR2 SYGVKD. CDR3 length equals 16 residues. The V segment lost 2 bases and the J segment 1 base; nucleotides outside the gene matches: 4. CDR3 region: CAISEEASGGTDTQYF. In nucleotides, the CDR3 is TGTGCCATCAGTGAGGAGGCTAGCGGGGGCACAGATACGCAGTATTTT.

J is TRBJ1-1 and V is TRBV11-2; 9 bases align to TRBD1. Germline lookup yields CDR1 SGHAT and CDR2 FQNNGV. Losses at the gene ends were 7 bases for V and 4 bases for J; bases not matched to a gene: 19. The length of the CDR3 is 18 residues. The CDR3 coding sequence is TGTGCCAGCACTTCGTCCCCGGGACAGGGAGGGAGAACCACTGAAGCTTTCTTT. It codes for CASTSSPGQGGRTTEAFF. Full variable domain (missing parts from reference TRBV11-2 and TRBJ1-1): EAGVAQSPRYKIIEKRQSVAFWCNPISGHATLYWYQQILGQGPKLLIQFQNNGVVDDSQLPKDRFSAERLKGVDSTLKIQPAKLEDSAVYLCASTSSPGQGGRTTEAFFGQGTRLTVV.